This T cell receptor beta chain is drawn from a study of T cell responses to AZD1222 COVID-19 vaccine. V lost 0 bases and J lost 0; bases outside the gene matches: 7. The CDR3 loop spans 17 amino acids. Germline loops: CDR1 MNHEY, CDR2 SVGEGT. Assay used: immunoSEQ multiplex PCR; TCRdb lists only in-frame clones, some missing. There are fewer than 150,000 clones in the sample; more than 85% occur only once, and approximately 3.3% lies in the top ten. This specimen was peripheral blood, taken on day 0 of AZD1222 vaccination. V usage is TRBV6-2 or TRBV6-3 and J usage is TRBJ1-1; 7 nucleotides match TRBD1. The receptor was derived from an adult in good health. CDR3 coding DNA: TGTGCCAGCAGTTACTCGATCAGGGGGACGATGAACACTGAAGCTTTCTTT. Protein: CASSYSIRGTMNTEAFF.